The 19 T cell receptor beta chains listed next were all sequenced from one sample in a study of human T cells and chemical hapten exposure. Sample time point: pre-sensitization, week 0. The treatment denotes: therapeutic diphenylcyclopropenone sensitization with weekly scalp DPC. MiXCR was run by TCRdb on the RACE reads, yielding one entry per CDR3 protein. This table holds some 400,000 distinct CDR3 sequences, more than 4.5% found once. The sequencing used whole blood, collected in connection with sensitization to the hapten diphenylcyclopropenone (DPC). The receptors here all came from a woman in her 50s with alopecia areata. Some clones in this sample may be carry-over from other donors' samples.

The chain has TRBV20-1 and TRBJ1-3; no reliable D call. This CDR3 contains 15 residues. Germline values: CDR1 DFQATT, CDR2 SNEGSKA (reference sequence). Trimming removed 6 bases from V and 0 bases from J, with 15 bases in between. The CDR3 DNA reads TGCAGTGCCCTAGTCCGGGTAAACTCTGGAAACACCATATATTTT. It translates to CSALVRVNSGNTIYF.

The chain employs TRBV25-1 and TRBJ2-1; TRBD2 aligns across 8 bases. The CDR3 loop spans 19 amino acids. V lost 4 bases, J lost 4 bases, and 18 bases stayed unmatched. Germline assignment: CDR1 MGHDK and CDR2 SYGVNS. CDR3 sequence reads: CASSAIHKGLAQSYNEQFF. CDR3 nucleotide sequence: TGTGCCAGCAGTGCCATCCATAAAGGACTAGCCCAGTCATACAATGAGCAGTTCTTC.

This clonotype has at least ten counts. The CDR3 DNA reads TGTGCCAGCAGGCGTACGGGGGGGCTCTGGGCCGGGGAGCTGTTTTTT. Residues: CASRRTGGLWAGELFF. The rearrangement joins TRBV12-3 or TRBV12-4 to TRBJ2-2; 8 positions match TRBD2. This CDR3 is built from 16 residues. Germline trimming cut 6 bases from V and 6 bases from J; bases unmatched to any gene: 12.

This clonotype showed up many times. The chain is built from TRBV3-1 and TRBJ1-4; no clear D gene. Between the trimmed V and J ends, which lost 1 base and 4 bases, there was a span of 10 bases. CDR3 length: 15 residues. CDR1 is LGHDT and CDR2 is YNNKEL in the germline V gene (reference sequence). This CDR3 reads CASSQVEQINEKLFF. In nucleotides, the CDR3 is TGTGCCAGCAGCCAAGTTGAACAGATTAATGAAAAACTGTTTTTT. Together with reference TRBV3-1 and TRBJ1-4, the CDR3 gives the full variable domain: DTAVSQTPKYLVTQMGNDKSIKCEQNLGHDTMYWYKQDSKKFLKIMFSYNNKELIINETVPNRFSPKSPDKAHLNLHINSLELGDSAVYFCASSQVEQINEKLFFGSGTQLSVL.

This clonotype was seen more than once but under ten times. The chain has TRBV6-1 and TRBJ1-5; 8 bases match TRBD1. This CDR3 has 18 residues. Germline CDR1 is MNHNS and CDR2 is SASEGT. With 6 bases clipped from V and 0 bases from J, the junction kept 13 bases outside the gene matches. The CDR3 DNA reads as TGTGCCAGCAGCCTGGACAGGGAAGGAAGGTATAGCAATCAGCCCCAGCATTTT. Its translation is CASSLDREGRYSNQPQHF.

This clonotype was detected many times. The chain couples TRBV11-2 to TRBJ2-7; maybe TRBD1 (6 bases). From germline, CDR1 is SGHAT and CDR2 FQNNGV. The length of the CDR3 is 14 residues. Trimming took off 5 bases at V and 0 bases at J, with 11 bases between the two ends. The CDR3 sequence is CASSNRDISYEQYF. The DNA of the CDR3 is TGTGCCAGCAGCAACCGGGACATCTCCTACGAGCAGTACTTC.

Many counts were recorded for this clonotype. The V call is TRBV6-1, the J call TRBJ2-3, with D possibly being TRBD1 (5 bases). Germline values: CDR1 MNHNS, CDR2 SASEGT. This CDR3 has 16 residues. Trimming took 4 bases from V and 0 from J, leaving 14 bases between them. CDR3 protein: CASSASRTTSTDTQYF. CDR3 nucleotides: TGTGCCAGCAGTGCATCTAGGACAACTAGCACAGATACGCAGTATTTT.

This clonotype has a count of ten or more. The genes are TRBV28 and TRBJ1-5; D perhaps matches TRBD1 (5 bases). V was clipped by 2 bases and J by 0 bases, with 11 bases between them. This CDR3 comprises 16 residues. Germline CDR1 and CDR2: MDHEN and SYDVKM. For the CDR3, the DNA is TGTGCCAGCAGTTTAAACAGGCCGAATAGCAATCAGCCCCAGCATTTT. It translates to CASSLNRPNSNQPQHF.

This clonotype came up many times. The rearrangement links TRBV15 to TRBJ2-1, with a tentative D call TRBD2 (7 bases). Deletions cut 3 bases from V and 5 bases from J, with 14 bases between. This CDR3 region has 15 residues. Germline V gene sequence: CDR1 LNHNV, CDR2 YYDKDF (reference sequence). In DNA form, the CDR3 reads TGTGCCACCAGCAGGAGGGGGACTACACACAATGAGCAGTTCTTC. This encodes CATSRRGTTHNEQFF.

This clonotype was picked up a small number of times. J is TRBJ1-1 and V is TRBV3-1; D is possibly TRBD1 (5 bases). CDR1 is LGHDT and CDR2 is YNNKEL in the germline V gene (reference sequence). Trimming left V 4 bases short and J 4 bases short, with 13 bases between. The CDR3 covers 14 residues. CDR3 bases: TGTGCCAGCAGCCCCGCCCGAGGGGCCACTGAAGCTTTCTTT. Protein: CASSPARGATEAFF.

There are many counts of this clonotype. V usage is TRBV7-6 and J usage is TRBJ1-5, with D possibly being TRBD1 (5 bases). The ends were cut back, 5 bases at V and 1 base at J, with 9 bases in the middle. The CDR3 is 14 residues long. CDR1 and CDR2 from the germline V gene are SGHVS and FNYEAQ. CDR3 in DNA: TGTGCCAGCAGCCTGGGACCGAGCAATCAGCCCCAGCATTTT. As protein: CASSLGPSNQPQHF.

Turning to this clonotype: This may come from a read error, since a much larger clone is one base off. The CDR3 DNA reads as TGCAGCGTTGATGTGGGGGCCGACGATGAGCAGTTCTTC. It encodes CSVDVGADDEQFF. J is TRBJ2-1 and V is TRBV29-1; D perhaps matches TRBD1 (6 bases). Germline V gives CDR1 SQVTM, CDR2 ANQGSEA. The V end lost 3 bases, the J end lost 8 bases, and 14 bases lay between the germline ends. CDR3 length equals 13 residues.

This chain links TRBV3-1 with TRBJ2-1; 8 bases are a match to TRBD2. The germline V gene has CDR1 LGHDT and CDR2 YNNKEL (reference sequence). CDR3 length: 12 amino acids. The V gene end was trimmed by 2 bases and the J gene end by 14 bases; junction bases not matched to a gene: 5. The CDR3 loop reads CASSQPGGPKFF. In DNA form, the CDR3 reads TGTGCCAGCAGCCAACCGGGAGGGCCGAAGTTCTTC.

This clonotype was observed at least ten times. The gene calls are TRBV10-3 and TRBJ1-5; 7 nucleotides match TRBD1. Trimming at V came to 6 bases and at J to 6 bases, leaving 5 bases not matched to a gene. CDR1 and CDR2 from the germline V gene are ENHRY and SYGVKD. This CDR3 contains 13 residues. Here the CDR3 DNA reads TGTGCCATCAGCCTTGACAGGGCTCAGCCCCAGCATTTT. This translates into CAISLDRAQPQHF.

This clonotype has a count of ten or more. The V call is TRBV7-2, the J call TRBJ1-5; no reliable D call. V lost 1 base and J lost 3, with 10 bases in between. Germline V CDR1 and CDR2: SGHTA, FQGNSA. This CDR3 has 15 residues. The CDR3 DNA sequence: TGTGCCAGCAGCTTAGAAAGGGTGACCAATCAGCCCCAGCATTTT. It yields the protein CASSLERVTNQPQHF.

The chain has TRBV20-1 and TRBJ1-5; perhaps TRBD1 as D (6 bases). V was clipped by 3 bases and J by 2 bases, with 14 bases between them. The CDR3 is made up of 15 amino acids. Germline V gene data show CDR1 as DFQATT and CDR2 as SNEGSKA (reference sequence). The DNA for the CDR3 is TGCAGTGCTAGGGCCCACGGGGGCGGCAATCAGCCCCAGCATTTT. Translating gives CSARAHGGGNQPQHF.

This clonotype turned up a few times. This chain connects TRBV18 to TRBJ1-3, with D unclear. Germline CDR1 and CDR2: KGHSH and LQKENI. Trimming pared 2 bases from V and 3 bases from J, leaving 8 bases between. The length of the CDR3 is 14 residues. Here the CDR3 DNA reads TGTGCCAGCTCACCAAACAGCGATGGAAACACCATATATTTT. Its translation is CASSPNSDGNTIYF. The full variable domain, completed using reference TRBV18 and TRBJ1-3, is NAGVMQNPRHLVRRRGQEARLRCSPMKGHSHVYWYRQLPEEGLKFMVYLQKENIIDESGMPKERFSAEFPKEGPSILRIQQVVRGDSAAYFCASSPNSDGNTIYFGEGSWLTVV.

This clonotype was seen many times. The V and J genes are TRBV27 and TRBJ1-1; D is undetermined. V lost 3 bases and J 5 bases, leaving 10 bases between the germline ends. The length of the CDR3 is 13 residues. Per the germline V gene, CDR1 is MNHEY and CDR2 is SMNVEV (reference sequence). CDR3: CASSLAGTTEAFF. The CDR3, as DNA: TGTGCCAGCAGTTTGGCGGGAACAACTGAAGCTTTCTTT.

There are many counts of this clonotype. The genes are TRBV24-1 and TRBJ2-1, with 9 bases matching TRBD2. This CDR3 is 18 amino acids long. V lost 4 bases and J lost 7; bases outside the gene matches: 16. Germline assignment: CDR1 KGHDR and CDR2 SFDVKD. The CDR3, as DNA: TGTGCCACCAGTGACCCAACAGCCGAAGCGGGAGGTACTAATGAGCAGTTCTTC. This gives the protein CATSDPTAEAGGTNEQFF.